The source of this TCR beta chain is a study of blood T cell repertoires in COVID-19 (dated by TCRdb to the early 2020s). Background for the entire study: Collaborator samples came from the United States, Italy and Spain and covered acute and convalescent phases of COVID-19. Deeply sampled blood TCRbeta repertoires from subjects exposed to, actively infected with, or recovered from COVID-19 were included in the dataset. HLA class I and class II types, where available, came from metadata supplied by the sample provider rather than from assay-based typing. The repertoires were made available in a free public database intended to serve as a resource for research on the immune response to SARS-CoV-2. The samples were drawn from two sources: the first 160 participants of the ongoing ImmuneRACE study, and over 1,000 subjects contributed by 6 global collaborators. The prospective study material was composed of cDNA or gDNA derived from T cells, B-cell-depleted T cells, or PBMCs. Nearly every sample came with metadata listing a de-identified subject ID, COVID-19 status, age in years and sex. The paper's findings and limits, for the study overall: The quantity of clinical and demographic metadata differed by source and by participant and was supplied without curation.

CDR1 and CDR2 are drawn from the germline V gene: MNHEY, SVGAGI. The junction shows trimming of 0 bases on V and 3 bases on J, plus 11 bases between the germline ends. Counted from cysteine to phenylalanine, this CDR3 has 15 amino acids. Here the CDR3 DNA is all that survives: 45 bases in frame from base 1. TCRbeta CDR3 regions were amplified from genomic DNA by means of the immunoSEQ Assay, a bias-controlled multiplex PCR. The authors' analysis ran thus. Within the assay, amplification of reference gene primers was used to estimate how many nucleated cells each sample contained. Sequence reads were collapsed and filtered to measure the absolute abundance of every unique TCRbeta CDR3 rearrangement. For each sample, productive Simpson clonality was calculated by taking the square root of Simpson's diversity index across productive rearrangements. This immuneACCESS table, as held by TCRdb, lists in-frame sequences with V and J called but not all clones. Of the missing ones, under half trace to an unresolved V gene in checked studies; the others have no known cause. For V, J and clone size, that table is used; D and trimming come from the DNA. The sample table lists some 95,000 clones, roughly 85% of them with a count of one. The ten largest clones add up to around 4.5% of the sample.

Whole blood was collected in K2EDTA tubes by collaborating institutions according to the institutions' own protocols. For TCRbeta analysis, collaborators shipped samples as frozen whole blood, isolated PBMCs, or DNA extracted from either of those sample types. A note on this clone: Its antigen is not yet known. Base qualities are not recorded, but no much larger clone differs from it by a single base.

Recombination connected TRBV6-5 to TRBJ1-1; a weak D assignment points to TRBD1 (5 bases agree). The sequenced sample was peripheral blood. This sequence was found in a man between 70 and 80 years old with acute or convalescent COVID-19. The CDR3 protein sequence reads: CASSYSFQGDTEAFF. Read as DNA, the sequence is TGTGCCAGCAGTTACTCGTTCCAAGGGGACACTGAAGCTTTCTTT.